This T cell receptor (beta chain) was recovered during a study of brain T cells in children with intractable seizures. Study observations and caveats: Patients' HCMV serostatus was unknown; virus specificity rests on CDR3 similarity alone. Pre- and post-surgery blood differed in depth, so pre-surgery absences may be undersampling.

Sequencing was limited to surgery cases with top T cell transcript signatures in brain tissue. Pre-surgery treatment included at least one anti-epileptic drug. To note about this clone: Its antigen remains unidentified.

Sequencing used immunoSEQ multiplex PCR; TCRdb keeps in-frame clones, though not all of them. The table has 80,000 or so clones, roughly 91% seen once. Trimming took off 5 bases at V and 1 base at J, with 12 bases between the two ends. Germline loops: CDR1 SGHNT, CDR2 YYREEE (reference sequence). This CDR3 contains 14 residues. V usage is TRBV5-4 and J usage is TRBJ1-1, with D hard to call. This clonotype originated in a boy less than two years old with tuberous sclerosis and intractable seizures. Sample: peripheral blood, taken at surgery. CDR3 protein: CASRTRSANTEAFF. The CDR3 DNA reads TGTGCCAGCAGGACGAGGAGTGCGAACACTGAAGCTTTCTTT.